This paragraph covers one TCR beta chain sequence. Other DNA sequences within the sample encode an identical CDR3. This sample stems from a study of blood T cell repertoires in COVID-19. On the study more broadly: COVID-19 samples from acute and convalescent phases originated in the United States, Italy and Spain.

Libraries were prepared by immunoSEQ multiplex PCR; TCRdb keeps only in-frame clonotypes and omits some of them. The profile shows hundreds of thousands of clones, 70% to 85% of them singletons. This CDR3 has 13 amino acids. Germline V gene sequence: CDR1 LGHDT, CDR2 YNNKEL (reference sequence). Trimming left V 1 base short and J 5 bases short, with 8 bases between. V gene TRBV3-1 (or the pseudogene TRBV3-2) combines with J gene TRBJ1-1, with D maybe TRBD1 (6 bases). The clonotype was recovered from a woman aged 80 or over with acute or convalescent COVID-19. The specimen was peripheral blood. CDR3 amino acids: CASSQGRGTEAFF. CDR3 nucleotide sequence: TGTGCCAGCAGCCAAGGCAGGGGAACTGAAGCTTTCTTT.